This TCR beta chain came from a study of cytomegalovirus exposure and HLA in healthy donors. Study in general: A data release that came early held tens of millions of unique TCRs from HLA-typed donors.

This clone has only one observation. The PCR ran on 60 Vbeta and 13 Jbeta primers. Some clones are missing from TCRdb's copy, which holds only in-frame ones; the method was immunoSEQ multiplex PCR. The profile shows about 200,000 clones, 82% of them singletons. The junction had 2 bases not matched to a gene; V was cut back by 3 bases and J by 5 bases. This CDR3 has 14 amino acids. Germline loops: CDR1 SGHTA, CDR2 FQGNSA. The specimen sequenced was PBMCs. The sequence was collected from a boy aged 2 to 10 in good health and CMV-seronegative. This chain joins TRBV7-2 and TRBJ2-1, with 9 bases that match TRBD2. The CDR3 region has the DNA TGTGCCAGCAGCTTTGGGACTAGCAACAATGAGCAGTTCTTC. This sequence encodes CASSFGTSNNEQFF.